The 11 T cell receptor beta chains below all came from one sample that was sequenced in a study of T cells in Graves' hyperthyroidism and ophthalmopathy. The investigators amplified TCR beta CDR3 regions from RNA transcripts. When the TCR CDR3 underwent first-round RT-PCR, the HTBI primer set was used. MiXCR, applied by TCRdb to the multiplex PCR reads, yields one record per CDR3 protein. Among fewer than 600,000 distinct CDR3 sequences listed, roughly 15% were seen once. Sample: blood. The receptors derive from a woman aged 40-49 years with Graves' hyperthyroidism.

This clonotype showed up many times. The chain combines TRBV5-1 with TRBJ2-1, with a possible D match to TRBD2 (9 bases). Germline lookup yields CDR1 SGHRS and CDR2 YFSETQ. The CDR3 sequence is 16 residues long. V was trimmed by 3 bases and J by 3 bases, leaving 16 bases between them. The chain's CDR3 is CASSSASGTGYNEQFF. The CDR3 coding sequence is TGCGCCAGCAGCTCCGCTAGCGGGACAGGCTACAATGAGCAGTTCTTC.

This clonotype was observed a few times. This chain links TRBV27 with TRBJ2-1; TRBD2 aligns across 8 bases. The CDR3 length is 16 residues. Germline CDR1 reads MNHEY; CDR2 reads SMNVEV (reference sequence). The junction had 9 bases not matched to a gene; V was cut back by 4 bases and J by 4 bases. CDR3 sequence: CASSSLLADPYNEQFF. The CDR3 coding sequence is TGTGCCAGCAGTTCATTACTAGCGGACCCATACAATGAGCAGTTCTTC.

This clonotype was recorded at least ten times. The chain employs TRBV18 and TRBJ2-7, with D unresolved. The CDR3 loop spans 15 amino acids. Germline assignment: CDR1 KGHSH and CDR2 LQKENI. Trimming removed 3 bases from V and 0 bases from J, with 12 bases in between. The CDR3: CASSPVDGNSYEQYF. The CDR3 nucleotides are TGTGCCAGCTCACCTGTCGACGGAAACTCCTACGAGCAGTACTTC.

V is TRBV6-1 and J is TRBJ2-1, with 13 bases matching TRBD2. The CDR3 runs 16 residues. Germline V gives CDR1 MNHNS, CDR2 SASEGT. The J segment lost 8 bases and the V segment lost 7 bases, leaving 11 bases of the junction unmatched. The CDR3 DNA reads as TGTGCCAGCATTCGGACTAGCGGGGGACTTGTGGATGAGCAGTTCTTC. Translating it yields CASIRTSGGLVDEQFF.

Ten or more counts support this clonotype. The chain has TRBV28 and TRBJ1-1, with D tentatively TRBD1 (6 bases). V lost 3 bases and J 4 bases, leaving 18 bases between the germline ends. The CDR3 sequence is 16 residues long. The V gene's germline CDR1 is MDHEN and CDR2 SYDVKM. The CDR3 reads CASSFGTLSWATEAFF. The DNA for the CDR3 is TGTGCCAGCAGTTTCGGGACACTTTCATGGGCCACTGAAGCTTTCTTT.

This clonotype was counted only a few times. The V and J genes are TRBV6-1 and TRBJ2-1, with 8 bases identical to TRBD1. The trim removed 6 bases at V and 2 bases at J, leaving 9 bases unmatched. Per the germline V gene, CDR1 is MNHNS and CDR2 is SASEGT. CDR3 size: 16 residues. The DNA of the CDR3 is TGTGCCAGCAGGGGTGCCGGGACAGGTGCCTACAATGAGCAGTTCTTC. Its protein product is CASRGAGTGAYNEQFF.

This clonotype appeared many times. The rearrangement uses TRBV6-1 and TRBJ1-5; D gene unclear. The germline V gene has CDR1 MNHNS and CDR2 SASEGT. This CDR3 is built from 13 residues. Between the trimmed V and J ends, which lost 5 bases and 1 base, there was a span of 6 bases. In nucleotides, the CDR3 is TGTGCCAGCAGTCAGGAGAGCAATCAGCCCCAGCATTTT. As protein: CASSQESNQPQHF.

This clonotype was observed at least ten times. This may come from a read error, since a much larger clone is one base off. The chain combines TRBV20-1 with TRBJ2-7; D could derive from TRBD1 or TRBD2 (5 bases each). V lost 3 bases and J 6 bases, leaving 18 bases between the germline ends. CDR1 and CDR2 (germline): DFQATT, SNEGSKA (reference sequence). The CDR3 contains 14 residues. In DNA form, the CDR3 reads TGCAGTGCTAGTTTGGGACCAGAACATCTCGAGCAGTACTTC. Protein: CSASLGPEHLEQYF.

For this clonotype: One end of the junction does not line up with germline, which may come from a read error. The chain joins TRBV12-3 or TRBV12-4 to TRBJ2-1; 8 positions agree with TRBD1. The CDR3 is made up of 12 amino acids. Written as DNA, the CDR3 is TGTGCCAGCAGTTTAGAGGACAGGGAGCAGTCCTTC. Translation gives CASSLEDREQSF.

This clonotype was picked up a small number of times. The rearrangement links TRBV2 to TRBJ2-7; D ambiguous. With 5 bases removed from V and 0 bases from J, the gap between germline ends came to 11 bases. The germline CDR1 and CDR2 sequences are SNHLY and FYNNEI. The CDR3 loop spans 14 amino acids. The CDR3 protein is CASSTRSISYEQYF. Written as DNA, the CDR3 is TGTGCCAGCAGTACCCGGTCTATCTCCTACGAGCAGTACTTC.

This chain links TRBV20-1 with TRBJ2-5; the D gene is possibly TRBD2 (6 bases). The CDR3 length is 13 residues. Germline assignment: CDR1 DFQATT and CDR2 SNEGSKA (reference sequence). The V end lost 5 bases, the J end lost 0 bases, and 10 bases lay between the germline ends. The CDR3 region is CSAVRDYQETQYF. The DNA of the CDR3 is TGCAGTGCTGTACGGGACTACCAAGAGACCCAGTACTTC.